These 4 T cell receptor beta chains came from one sample sequenced in a study of blood T cell repertoires in COVID-19. Libraries were prepared by immunoSEQ multiplex PCR; TCRdb keeps only in-frame clonotypes and omits some of them. The sample consists of 230,000 or so clones, more than 70% of them appearing once. The sequencing input was peripheral blood. All receptors come from a man aged 40-50 years with active or convalescent COVID-19.

The chain is built from TRBV2 and TRBJ1-3, with D unresolved. The CDR3 is made up of 12 amino acids. Germline V CDR1 and CDR2: SNHLY, FYNNEI. Trimming stripped 7 bases from V and 4 bases from J, with 8 bases between. This chain's CDR3 is CASILTGNTIYF. The CDR3 DNA reads as TGTGCCAGCATACTTACCGGAAACACCATATATTTT.

The gene calls are TRBV5-1 and TRBJ2-3, with TRBD2 matching 8 bases. This CDR3 spans 15 amino acids. Trimming took 0 bases from V and 4 from J; bases not matched to a gene: 4. The V gene's germline CDR1 is SGHRS and CDR2 YFSETQ. The CDR3 spells CASSLGAGGADTQYF. The CDR3 DNA reads TGCGCCAGCAGCTTGGGGGCGGGAGGAGCAGATACGCAGTATTTT.

The rearrangement links TRBV19 to TRBJ2-3, with 13 bases identical to TRBD2. Germline trimming cut 1 base from V and 4 bases from J; bases unmatched to any gene: 5. The germline V gene has CDR1 LNHDA and CDR2 SQIVND (reference sequence). The CDR3 runs 17 residues. In DNA form, the CDR3 reads TGTGCCAGTAGTATAGGAACTAGCGGGGGGGCCGCAGATACGCAGTATTTT. It codes for CASSIGTSGGAADTQYF. Supplemented by reference TRBV19 and TRBJ2-3, the full variable domain reads DGGITQSPKYLFRKEGQNVTLSCEQNLNHDAMYWYRQDPGQGLRLIYYSQIVNDFQKGDIAEGYSVSREKKESFPLTVTSAQKNPTAFYLCASSIGTSGGAADTQYFGPGTRLTVL.

This clone has a single count. The chain couples TRBV5-1 to TRBJ1-2, with 7 bases aligning to TRBD1. This CDR3 is 16 amino acids long. The V gene's germline CDR1 is SGHRS and CDR2 YFSETQ. V trimming: 0 bases; J trimming: 1 base; junction bases outside the gene matches: 6. CDR3 DNA: TGCGCCAGCAGCTTGGCCGGGACAGACAATAACTATGGCTACACCTTC. Amino acids: CASSLAGTDNNYGYTF.